This section outlines one TCR beta chain sequence together with its context. Its antigen is not known. These data belong to a study of neoadjuvant anti-PD-1 for oral cavity cancer. Study-level information: Patients mostly received three to four biweekly nivolumab doses at 3 mg/kg before surgery.

Most PBMC samples had approximately 470 ng input DNA in six replicates. Clones were sequenced by immunoSEQ multiplex PCR, and TCRdb holds only the in-frame ones, with some missing. Of about 14,000 clones in the sample, 60% to 80% are singletons; the top ten hold roughly 2.3%. Stage II-IVA oral cavity squamous cell carcinoma was new and untreated by systemic or radiation therapy. Germline assignment: CDR1 LNHDA and CDR2 SQIVND (reference sequence). The CDR3 consists of 16 residues. V lost 5 bases and J lost 0, with 14 bases in between. Study-wide findings and caveats: Higher pretreatment blood Treg/Th17 ratios correlated with higher pretreatment blood and lower post-treatment tumor TCRbeta clonality.

The material was PBMCs, obtained before nivolumab (anti-PD-1) treatment. V and J are TRBV19 and TRBJ1-5, with unresolved D. The TCR originated in a person aged 40 to 85 with oral cavity squamous cell carcinoma. In nucleotides, the CDR3 is TGTGCCAGTAGTCCTCTAGTGGTCCATAGCAATCAGCCCCAGCATTTT. It codes for CASSPLVVHSNQPQHF. The full variable domain, rest sourced from reference TRBV19 and TRBJ1-5, is DGGITQSPKYLFRKEGQNVTLSCEQNLNHDAMYWYRQDPGQGLRLIYYSQIVNDFQKGDIAEGYSVSREKKESFPLTVTSAQKNPTAFYLCASSPLVVHSNQPQHFGDGTRLSIL.